This T cell receptor (beta chain) was captured by sequencing in a study of cytotoxic CD8 clonotypes in ibrutinib-treated CLL. Study summary: Average yields of 255,043 productive templates and tens of thousands of productive rearrangements characterized the samples. Broader study findings: Investigators sampled sustained-remission and progressing patients at differing times.

The CDR3 has 16 amino acids. The germline V gene has CDR1 SGDLS and CDR2 YYNGEE. With 0 bases removed from V and 1 base from J, the gap between germline ends came to 13 bases. Using immunoSEQ multiplex PCR, the repertoire was profiled, and TCRdb retains in-frame clones only, with some absent. The table lists about 160,000 clones, 70% to 85% of them singletons, with approximately 2% in the top ten. As input for TCR beta libraries, around 2 micrograms of genomic DNA came from cryopreserved PBMCs. A remark on this clone: Its antigen is undetermined.

This clonotype was obtained from a human donor with chronic lymphocytic leukemia. The gene calls are TRBV9 and TRBJ2-5; a possible D gene is TRBD1 (8 bases). The sequences come from PBMCs, collected after 12 months of ibrutinib treatment. In DNA, the CDR3 is TGTGCCAGCAGCGTAGGTAACAGGGGGGGCCAAGAGACCCAGTACTTC. Translation gives CASSVGNRGGQETQYF.